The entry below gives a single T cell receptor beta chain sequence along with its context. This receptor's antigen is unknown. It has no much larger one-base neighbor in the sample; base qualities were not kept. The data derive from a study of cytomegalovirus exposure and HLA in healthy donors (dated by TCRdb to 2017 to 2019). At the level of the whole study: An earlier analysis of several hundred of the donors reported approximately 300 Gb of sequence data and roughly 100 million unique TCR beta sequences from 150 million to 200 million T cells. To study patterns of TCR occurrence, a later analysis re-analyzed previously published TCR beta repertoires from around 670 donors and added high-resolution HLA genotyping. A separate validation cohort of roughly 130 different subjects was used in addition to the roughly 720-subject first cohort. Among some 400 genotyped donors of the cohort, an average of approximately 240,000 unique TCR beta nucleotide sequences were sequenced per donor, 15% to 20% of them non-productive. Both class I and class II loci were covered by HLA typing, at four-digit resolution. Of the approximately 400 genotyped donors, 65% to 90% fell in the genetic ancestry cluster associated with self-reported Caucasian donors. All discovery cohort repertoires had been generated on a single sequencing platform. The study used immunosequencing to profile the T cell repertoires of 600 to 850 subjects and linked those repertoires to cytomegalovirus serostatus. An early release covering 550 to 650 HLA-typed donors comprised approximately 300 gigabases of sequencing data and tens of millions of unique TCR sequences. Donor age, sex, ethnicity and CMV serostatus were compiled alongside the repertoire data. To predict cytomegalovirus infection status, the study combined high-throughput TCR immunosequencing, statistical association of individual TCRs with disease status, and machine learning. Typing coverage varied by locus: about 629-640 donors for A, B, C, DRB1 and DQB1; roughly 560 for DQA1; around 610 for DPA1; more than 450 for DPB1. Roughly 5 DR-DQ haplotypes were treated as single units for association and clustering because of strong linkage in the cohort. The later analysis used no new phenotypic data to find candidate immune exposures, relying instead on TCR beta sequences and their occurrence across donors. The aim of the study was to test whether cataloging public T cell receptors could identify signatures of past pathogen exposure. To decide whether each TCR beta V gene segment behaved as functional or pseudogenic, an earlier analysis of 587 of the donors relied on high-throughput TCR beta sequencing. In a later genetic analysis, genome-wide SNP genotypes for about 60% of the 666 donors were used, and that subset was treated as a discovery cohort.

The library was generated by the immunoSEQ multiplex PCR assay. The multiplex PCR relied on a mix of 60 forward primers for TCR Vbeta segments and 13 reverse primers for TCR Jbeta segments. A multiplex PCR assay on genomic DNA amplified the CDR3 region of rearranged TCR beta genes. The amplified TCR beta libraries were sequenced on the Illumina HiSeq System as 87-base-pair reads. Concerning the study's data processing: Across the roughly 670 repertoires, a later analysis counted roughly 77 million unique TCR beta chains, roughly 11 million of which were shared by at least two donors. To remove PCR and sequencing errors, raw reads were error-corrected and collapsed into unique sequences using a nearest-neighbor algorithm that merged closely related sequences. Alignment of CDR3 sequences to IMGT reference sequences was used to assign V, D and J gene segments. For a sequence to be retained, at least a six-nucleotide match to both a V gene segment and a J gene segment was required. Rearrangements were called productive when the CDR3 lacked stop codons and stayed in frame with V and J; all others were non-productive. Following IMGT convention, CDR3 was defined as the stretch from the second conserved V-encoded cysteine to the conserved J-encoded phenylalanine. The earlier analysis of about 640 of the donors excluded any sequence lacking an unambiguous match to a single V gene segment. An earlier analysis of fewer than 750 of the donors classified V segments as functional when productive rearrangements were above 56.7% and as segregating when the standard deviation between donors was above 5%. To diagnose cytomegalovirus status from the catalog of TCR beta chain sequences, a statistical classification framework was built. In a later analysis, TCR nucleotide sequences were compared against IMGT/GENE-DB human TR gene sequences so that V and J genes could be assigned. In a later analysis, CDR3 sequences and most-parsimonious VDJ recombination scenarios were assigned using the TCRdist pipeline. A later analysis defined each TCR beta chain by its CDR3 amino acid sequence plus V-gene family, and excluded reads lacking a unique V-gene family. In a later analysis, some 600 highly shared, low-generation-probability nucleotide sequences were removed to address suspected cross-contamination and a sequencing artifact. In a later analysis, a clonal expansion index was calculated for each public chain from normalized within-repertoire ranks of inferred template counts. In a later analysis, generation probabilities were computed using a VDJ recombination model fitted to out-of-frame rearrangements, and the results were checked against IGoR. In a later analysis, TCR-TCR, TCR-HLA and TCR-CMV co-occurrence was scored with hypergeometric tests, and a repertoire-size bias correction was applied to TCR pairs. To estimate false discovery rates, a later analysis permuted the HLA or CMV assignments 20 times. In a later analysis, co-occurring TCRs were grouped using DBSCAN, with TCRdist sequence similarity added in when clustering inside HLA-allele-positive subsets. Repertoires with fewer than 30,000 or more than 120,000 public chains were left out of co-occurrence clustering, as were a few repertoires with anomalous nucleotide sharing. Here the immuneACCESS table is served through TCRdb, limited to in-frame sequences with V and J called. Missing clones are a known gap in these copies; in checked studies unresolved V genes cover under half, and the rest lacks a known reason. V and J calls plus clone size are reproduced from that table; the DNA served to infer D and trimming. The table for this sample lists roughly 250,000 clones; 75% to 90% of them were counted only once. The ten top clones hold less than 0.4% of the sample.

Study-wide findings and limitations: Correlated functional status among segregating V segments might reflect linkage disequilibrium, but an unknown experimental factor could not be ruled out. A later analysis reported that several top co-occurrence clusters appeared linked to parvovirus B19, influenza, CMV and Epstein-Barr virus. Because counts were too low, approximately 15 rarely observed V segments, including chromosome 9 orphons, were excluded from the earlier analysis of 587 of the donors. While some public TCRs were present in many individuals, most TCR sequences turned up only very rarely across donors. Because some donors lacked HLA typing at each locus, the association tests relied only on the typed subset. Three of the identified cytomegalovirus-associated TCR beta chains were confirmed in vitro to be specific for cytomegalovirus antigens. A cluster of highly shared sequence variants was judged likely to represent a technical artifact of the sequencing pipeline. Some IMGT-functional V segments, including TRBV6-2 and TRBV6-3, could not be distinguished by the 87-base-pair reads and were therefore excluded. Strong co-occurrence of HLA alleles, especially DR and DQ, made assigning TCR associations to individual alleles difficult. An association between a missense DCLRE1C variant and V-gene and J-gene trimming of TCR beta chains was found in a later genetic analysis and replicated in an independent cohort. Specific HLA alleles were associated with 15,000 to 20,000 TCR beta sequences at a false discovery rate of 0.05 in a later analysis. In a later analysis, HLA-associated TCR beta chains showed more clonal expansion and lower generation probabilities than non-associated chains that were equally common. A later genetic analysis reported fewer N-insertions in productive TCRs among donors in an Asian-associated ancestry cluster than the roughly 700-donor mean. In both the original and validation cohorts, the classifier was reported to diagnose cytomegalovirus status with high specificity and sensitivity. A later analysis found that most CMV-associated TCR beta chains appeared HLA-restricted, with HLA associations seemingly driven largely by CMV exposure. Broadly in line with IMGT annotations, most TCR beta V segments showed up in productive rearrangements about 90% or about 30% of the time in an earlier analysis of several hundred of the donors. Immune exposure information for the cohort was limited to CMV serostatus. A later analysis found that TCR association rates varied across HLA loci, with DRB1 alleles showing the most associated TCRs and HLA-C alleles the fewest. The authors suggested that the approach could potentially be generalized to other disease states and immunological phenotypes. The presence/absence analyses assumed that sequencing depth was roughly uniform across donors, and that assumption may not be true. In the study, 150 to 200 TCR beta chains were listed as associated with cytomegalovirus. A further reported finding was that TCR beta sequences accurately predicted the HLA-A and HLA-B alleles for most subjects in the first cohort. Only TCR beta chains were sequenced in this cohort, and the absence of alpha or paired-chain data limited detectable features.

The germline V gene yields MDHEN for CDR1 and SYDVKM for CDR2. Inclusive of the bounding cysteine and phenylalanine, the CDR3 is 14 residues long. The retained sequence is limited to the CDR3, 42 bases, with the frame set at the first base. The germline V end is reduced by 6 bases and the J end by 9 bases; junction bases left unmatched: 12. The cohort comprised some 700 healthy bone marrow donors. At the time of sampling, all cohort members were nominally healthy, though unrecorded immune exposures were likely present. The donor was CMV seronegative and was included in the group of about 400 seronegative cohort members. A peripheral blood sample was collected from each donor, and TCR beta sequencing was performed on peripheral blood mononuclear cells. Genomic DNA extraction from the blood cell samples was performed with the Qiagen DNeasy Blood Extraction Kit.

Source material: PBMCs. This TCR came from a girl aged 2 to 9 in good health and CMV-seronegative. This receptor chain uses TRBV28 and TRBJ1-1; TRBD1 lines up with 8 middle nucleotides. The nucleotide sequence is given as TGTGCCAGCAGCACACACCCGGGGACAGGCCAAGCTTTCTTT. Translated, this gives CASSTHPGTGQAFF.